This T cell receptor (beta chain) derives from a study of breast tumors, draining lymph nodes, adjacent tissues. MiXCR was run by TCRdb on the multiplex PCR reads, yielding one entry per CDR3 protein. Of 15,000 to 17,000 distinct CDR3 sequences in the sample, under 60% are singletons; the top ten hold around 16%. Germline lookup yields CDR1 LNHDA and CDR2 SQIVND (reference sequence). The V segment lost 2 bases and the J segment 6 bases; nucleotides outside the gene matches: 3. This CDR3 spans 15 amino acids. The chain carries TRBV19 and TRBJ2-2; 10 bases agree with TRBD1. The sample consisted of tumor-adjacent breast tissue. This clonotype originated in a female donor with breast cancer. Some clones in this sample may be carry-over from other donors' samples. Here the CDR3 reads CASSIRDRGSGELFF. The DNA for the CDR3 is TGTGCCAGTAGTATAAGGGACAGGGGTTCCGGGGAGCTGTTTTTT.